This T cell receptor beta chain came from a study of cytomegalovirus exposure and HLA in healthy donors. Study details: Early released data comprised 80 million to 90 million unique TCRs from HLA-typed donors.

PCR involved 60 Vbeta and 13 Jbeta primers. Per the study methods: Counted up in a later analysis, unique TCR beta chains came to about 80 million, with roughly 11 million shared. Produced via immunoSEQ multiplex PCR; TCRdb's table is partial and in-frame only. V and J calls and clone size follow that table, whereas D and trimming were derived from the DNA. The listing contains roughly 76,000 clones. Remarks on this clone: Its antigen is not known.

General study results and limits: Compared with the roughly 700-donor mean, an Asian-associated ancestry cluster reportedly had fewer N-insertions, according to a later analysis. Common viral pathogens were later found to be apparently linked to several of the most significant clusters.

The junction had 7 bases not matched to a gene; V was cut back by 5 bases and J by 5 bases. Germline values: CDR1 GTSNPN, CDR2 SVGIG (reference sequence). CDR3 length: 16 amino acids. The receptor comes from a female donor in good health and CMV-seropositive. The chain joins TRBV30 to TRBJ2-2, with 14 positions matching TRBD2. The sequencing input was PBMCs. The CDR3 spells CAWHGTSGSLTGELFF. The CDR3 region has the DNA TGTGCCTGGCACGGGACTAGCGGGAGTCTTACCGGGGAGCTGTTTTTT.